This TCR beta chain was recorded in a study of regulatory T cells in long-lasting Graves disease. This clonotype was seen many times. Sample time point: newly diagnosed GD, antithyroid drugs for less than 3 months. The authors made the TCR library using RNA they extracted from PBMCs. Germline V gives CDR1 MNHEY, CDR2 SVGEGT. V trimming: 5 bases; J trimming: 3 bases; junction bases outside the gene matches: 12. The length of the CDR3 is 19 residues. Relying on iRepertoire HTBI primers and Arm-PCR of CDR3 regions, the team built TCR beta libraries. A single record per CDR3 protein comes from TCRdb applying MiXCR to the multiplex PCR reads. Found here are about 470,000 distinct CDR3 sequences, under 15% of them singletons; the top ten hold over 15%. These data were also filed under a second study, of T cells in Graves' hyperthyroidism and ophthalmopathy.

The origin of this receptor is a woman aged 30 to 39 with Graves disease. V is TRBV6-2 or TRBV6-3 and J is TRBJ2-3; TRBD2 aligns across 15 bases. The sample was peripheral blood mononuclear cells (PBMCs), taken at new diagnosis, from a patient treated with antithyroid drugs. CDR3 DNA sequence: TGTGCCAGCAGTCGTAATCTAGGACTAGCGGGAGGGCGAACAGATACGCAGTATTTT. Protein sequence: CASSRNLGLAGGRTDTQYF.